The clone carrying this T cell receptor beta chain occurred a few times. Its antigen is unidentified. These data are taken from a study of T cell repertoires in cytomegalovirus infection. Study-wide background: Public TCR beta signatures were indicative of both CMV infection and a matching HLA type. Study-wide findings and caveats: CMV carriers having the relevant HLA were flagged by cumulative public TCR beta family frequency.

TCRdb ran MiXCR on the reads and lists one entry per CDR3 protein. The repertoire holds about 180,000 distinct CDR3 sequences, with approximately 14% as singletons. Material for sequencing was PBMCs. The sequence was collected from a human donor in good health (CMV status not recorded). Some clones in this sample may be carry-over from other donors' samples.

For the CDR3, the DNA is TGCAGCGTTACCCGGACTAGCGACACAGATACGCAGTATTTT. Translated, it gives CSVTRTSDTDTQYF. This chain joins TRBV29-1 and TRBJ2-3; 9 positions agree with TRBD2. V trimming: 5 bases; J trimming: 2 bases; junction bases outside the gene matches: 5. CDR1 is SQVTM, CDR2 ANQGSEA, per germline. The CDR3 spans 14 residues.